This TCR beta chain was recovered during a study of radiation and T cells in renal cell carcinoma (dated by TCRdb to between 2020 and 2021). Concerning the study at large: The samples were obtained from a clinical trial, where primary renal cell carcinomas were treated with 15 Gy stereotactic body radiation therapy and then removed by nephrectomy 4 weeks afterward. In total, approximately 55 samples, comprising approximately 25 tumors and roughly 27 peripheral blood samples, were subjected to TCR beta sequencing. In the 53 samples combined, some 4,000,000 unique CDR3 nucleotide sequences were found, encoding roughly 3,000,000 unique CDR3 amino acid sequences. The paper's findings and limits, for the study overall: Effects of radiation dose or scheduling on the TCR repertoire could not be addressed with the single-armed trial design. Because pretreatment tumor biopsies were not available, the baseline intratumoral presence of clonotypes could not be determined. An increase in top tumor clonotypes in blood was observed from baseline to 2 weeks post-radiation, followed by contraction by 4 weeks, which was taken to suggest transient expansion of tumor-resident clones. Dynamics of the blood repertoire were not tracked past 4 weeks after treatment.

This clone was counted once. It has no known antigen specificity. No base quality values were provided; no much bigger clone lies one nucleotide off. Read against the paper, the sample's time point label means: baseline pretreatment blood. The treatment or condition label of this sample denotes: 15 Gy SBRT to primary tumor, nephrectomy 4 weeks later. Serial peripheral blood from radiation-treated patients was sampled at baseline, 2 weeks and 4 weeks after SBRT to track tumor-enriched clonotypes. Every patient had renal cell carcinoma of clear cell pathology. The QIAamp DNA Blood Mini Kit (Qiagen) was used to prepare genomic DNA for TCR sequencing. The analyses included only samples that passed all quality control checks. In the germline V gene, CDR1 corresponds to SGDLS and CDR2 to YYNGEE. Trimming takes 0 bases off V and 4 bases off J; junction bases not matched to a gene: 5. The cysteine opens and the phenylalanine closes a CDR3 of 16 amino acids. Only the CDR3 region is kept as DNA, spanning 48 bases read in frame from base 1.

The immunoSEQ kit was used, according to the manufacturer's recommendations, to generate TCR beta libraries from genomic DNA. To prepare the libraries, a first multiplex PCR with proprietary primers was run, followed by a second PCR that added unique barcodes, and a bead cleanup was done after each round. A kit-provided positive control reaction and a negative control reaction were included in every sample batch. The final libraries underwent checking on an Agilent 4200 TapeStation D1000 ScreenTape, volumetric pooling, and quantification by qPCR. Sequencing was performed on an Illumina NextSeq500 with a MidOutput 150-cycle cartridge, and 156 Read1 and 15 Index1 cycles were run with kit custom primers. The pooled library was loaded at roughly 0.9 pM with about 21% PhiX control spiked in. Under the source paper's analysis protocol: Vendor-processed data were analyzed in R, and a clonotype was defined as all T cells sharing the same CDR3 nucleotide sequence. In the clone abundance analyses, frequencies were normalized to the 10,000 most abundant clones in each sample. Public T cell clones, which averaged fewer than five per sample, were excluded before analysis. Tumor-enriched clonotypes and baseline blood-enriched clonotypes were defined as those with an abundance difference of at least 32-fold between compartments. A beta-binomial differential abundance model was used to identify clonotypes that expanded or contracted between blood time points. The Baroni-Urbani and Buser coefficient was used to measure tumor-blood repertoire similarity, and groups were compared with two-tailed Wilcoxon tests in R. In TCRdb, the immuneACCESS table is reduced to in-frame sequences with V and J assigned. These tables do not hold every clone; where another copy was compared, an unresolved V gene accounts for under half, and the others remain unexplained. V, J and clone size reflect that table, while D and trimming were determined from the DNA. This sample comprises 150,000 or so clones, over 75% of them detected only once. The ten largest clones take up around 12% of the sample.

Specimen: blood, collected from a patient whose treatment included radiotherapy and nephrectomy. The rearranged segments are TRBV9 and TRBJ2-3; 10 central nucleotides agree with TRBD2. This receptor was taken from a woman aged 50 to 65 with renal cell carcinoma. At the DNA level, the sequence is TGTGCCAGCAGCGTAGATGGCAGCGGGGGGGCAGATACGCAGTATTTT. This gives the protein CASSVDGSGGADTQYF.